This entry concerns a single T cell receptor (beta chain). Its specificity is not known. PCR amplification relied on 60 Vbeta primers (plus 13 Jbeta primers). Profiled with immunoSEQ multiplex PCR; TCRdb holds only in-frame clones, not every one. The sample carries some 150,000 clones, 80% recorded once. The data originate from a study of cytomegalovirus exposure and HLA in healthy donors. Study overall: An early data release held about 85 million unique TCRs from HLA-typed donors. Caucasian-associated ancestry cluster membership applied to about 77% of approximately 420 genotyped donors. Broader study findings: Earlier findings revealed that most TCR beta V segments proved productive either about 87% or about 30% of the time.

The sequencing sample was made of PBMCs. The source of this sequence is a woman between 40 and 55 years old in good health and CMV-seropositive.

The CDR3 loop reads CASSSTGGTYNEQFF. The CDR3 region has the DNA TGTGCCAGCAGCTCCACAGGGGGCACCTACAATGAGCAGTTCTTC. The chain joins TRBV5-4 to TRBJ2-1, with 9 bases that match TRBD1. CDR1 and CDR2 (germline): SGHNT, YYREEE (reference sequence). J lost 2 bases, V lost 3 bases, and 3 bases had no gene match. The CDR3 contains 15 residues.